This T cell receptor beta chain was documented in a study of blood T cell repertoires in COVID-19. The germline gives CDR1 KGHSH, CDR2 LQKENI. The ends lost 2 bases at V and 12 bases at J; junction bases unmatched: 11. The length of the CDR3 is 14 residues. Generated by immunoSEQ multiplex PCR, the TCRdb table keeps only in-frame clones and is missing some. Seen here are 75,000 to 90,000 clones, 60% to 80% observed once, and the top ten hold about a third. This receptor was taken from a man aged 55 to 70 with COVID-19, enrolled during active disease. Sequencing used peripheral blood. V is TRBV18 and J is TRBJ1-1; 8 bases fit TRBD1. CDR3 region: CASSPATGATPPFF. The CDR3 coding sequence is TGTGCCAGCTCACCAGCGACAGGGGCCACTCCTCCTTTCTTT.